The next 23 T cell receptor beta chains were all read from a single sample in a study of beta chain features in type 1 diabetes. Expressed TCRB transcripts were sequenced because the entire RNA isolate underwent reverse transcription. Profiling relied on immunoSEQ multiplex PCR, and the TCRdb table lists in-frame clones only, not all of them. The top ten clones hold approximately 0.05% of a sample with under 550,000 clones, more than 9.5% of them seen once. The sample consisted of naive CD4+ T cells from blood. These receptors were taken from a young woman in good health.

There are many counts of this clone. The chain couples TRBV7-2 to TRBJ2-1; D is perhaps TRBD2 (6 bases). Germline lookup yields CDR1 SGHTA and CDR2 FQGNSA. Trimming cost V 5 bases and J 7 bases, with 18 bases left between them. CDR3 length equals 15 residues. Here the CDR3 reads CASSPGRKEGNEQFF. Written as DNA, the CDR3 is TGTGCCAGCAGCCCGGGACGGAAGGAGGGGAATGAGCAGTTCTTC.

The V gene is TRBV7-2, the J gene TRBJ2-3, with no clear D. The CDR3 has 15 amino acids. V gave up 3 bases and J gave up 1 base, with 11 bases separating them. Germline loops: CDR1 SGHTA, CDR2 FQGNSA. CDR3 region: CASSFHRLGTDTQYF. The CDR3, as DNA: TGTGCCAGCAGCTTTCACCGACTGGGCACAGATACGCAGTATTTT.

The chain uses TRBV5-1 and TRBJ2-3; D is undetermined. The length of the CDR3 is 12 residues. V was clipped by 1 base and J by 10 bases, with 10 bases between them. Germline-derived CDR1 and CDR2 are SGHRS and YFSETQ. CDR3 loop: CASSLLSESQYF. The CDR3, as DNA: TGCGCCAGCAGCTTGTTGTCAGAGTCGCAGTATTTT.

CDR3 bases: TGTGCCACCAGCATTCACGGACAGGGGGCAAACATTCAGTACTTC. Its translation is CATSIHGQGANIQYF. J is TRBJ2-4 and V is TRBV15, with 11 bases aligning to TRBD1. Germline V lookup: CDR1 LNHNV, CDR2 YYDKDF (reference sequence). With 4 bases clipped from V and 6 bases from J, the junction kept 5 bases outside the gene matches. CDR3 length: 15 residues.

V gene TRBV20-1 combines with J gene TRBJ1-2; D is undetermined. This CDR3 is built from 10 residues. V lost 1 base and J 8 bases, leaving 5 bases between the germline ends. The V gene's germline CDR1 is DFQATT and CDR2 SNEGSKA (reference sequence). For the CDR3, the DNA is TGCAGTGCTAGAGTAGACGGCTACACCTTC. Amino acids: CSARVDGYTF.

The CDR3 DNA follows: TGTGCCAGCAGGCATCTAGCGGGAGTTGGTGAGCAGTTCTTC. It translates to CASRHLAGVGEQFF. The gene calls are TRBV14 and TRBJ2-1; 10 bases are shared with TRBD2. This CDR3 region has 14 residues. V shed 6 bases, J shed 9 bases, and the junction held 8 bases outside the gene matches. CDR1 is SGHDN, CDR2 FVKESK, per germline. The variable domain in full, with the rest retrieved from reference TRBV14 and TRBJ2-1, is EAGVTQFPSHSVIEKGQTVTLRCDPISGHDNLYWYRRVMGKEIKFLLHFVKESKQDESGMPNNRFLAERTGGTYSTLKVQPAELEDSGVYFCASRHLAGVGEQFFGPGTRLTVL.

This clone was observed a handful of times. The chain has TRBV2 and TRBJ2-5, with TRBD2 identical over 7 bases. This CDR3 spans 15 amino acids. V dropped 5 bases and J dropped 2; count of bases not matched to a gene: 8. The germline gives CDR1 SNHLY, CDR2 FYNNEI. The CDR3 nucleotides are TGTGCCAGCAGTCAGTTCCGGGAGGTACAAGAGACCCAGTACTTC. It encodes CASSQFREVQETQYF. Filled out from reference TRBV2 and TRBJ2-5, the complete variable domain reads EPEVTQTPSHQVTQMGQEVILRCVPISNHLYFYWYRQILGQKVEFLVSFYNNEISEKSEIFDDQFSVERPDGSNFTLKIRSTKLEDSAMYFCASSQFREVQETQYFGPGTRLLVL.

The table lists this clone with a few counts. The chain couples TRBV29-1 to TRBJ2-7; D is possibly TRBD2 (5 bases). CDR1 and CDR2 from the germline V gene are SQVTM and ANQGSEA. The CDR3 totals 15 residues. V lost 4 bases and J lost 0, with 16 bases in between. This chain's CDR3 is CSVAGEDSRSYEQYF. CDR3 DNA: TGCAGCGTTGCAGGAGAGGACTCCCGCTCCTACGAGCAGTACTTC.

The CDR3 spells CASSSQGAEETQYF. CDR3 bases: TGTGCCAGCAGCTCCCAGGGGGCTGAAGAGACCCAGTACTTC. The V and J genes are TRBV7-2 and TRBJ2-5; TRBD1 agrees at 8 bases. The germline gives CDR1 SGHTA, CDR2 FQGNSA. The CDR3 contains 14 residues. After removal of 4 bases from V and 3 bases from J, the junction contained 4 bases not matched to a gene.

This sequence joins TRBV7-9 and TRBJ2-4; D is tentatively TRBD1 or TRBD2 (5 bases each). The CDR3 has 16 amino acids. Germline V lookup: CDR1 SEHNR, CDR2 FQNEAQ (reference sequence). The V gene lost 3 bases and the J gene lost 7 bases, with 19 bases spanning the gap. The CDR3 here is CASSFPGTENGNIQYF. The CDR3 DNA reads as TGTGCCAGCAGCTTTCCCGGGACGGAGAACGGGAACATTCAGTACTTC.

Concerning this clone: The identical CDR3 is also encoded by other nucleotide sequences in the sample. The chain recombines TRBV2 with TRBJ2-5; D ambiguous. Trimming shortened V by 5 bases and J by 5 bases, and 3 bases separated the two germline ends. The CDR3 is made up of 10 amino acids. The germline V gene has CDR1 SNHLY and CDR2 FYNNEI. CDR3 loop: CASSRETQYF. Here the CDR3 DNA reads TGTGCCAGCAGTAGGGAGACCCAGTACTTC.

This chain links TRBV10-3 with TRBJ2-1; 8 bases are a match to TRBD2. Losses at the gene ends were 11 bases for V and 9 bases for J; bases not matched to a gene: 9. The CDR3 extends over 12 amino acids. Per germline, CDR1 ENHRY and CDR2 SYGVKD. The DNA of the CDR3 is TGTGCCTGCAAAGCGGGGGCATCTGAGCAGTTCTTC. This translates into CACKAGASEQFF.

The sample holds a few counts of this clone. V and J are TRBV4-3 and TRBJ2-3, with TRBD2 identical over 8 bases. After removal of 1 base from V and 2 bases from J, the junction contained 8 bases not matched to a gene. The CDR3 has 17 amino acids. The germline V gene encodes CDR1 LGHNA and CDR2 YSLEER. CDR3 bases: TGCGCCAGCAGCCAAGCGGCTAGCGGGTCATACACAGATACGCAGTATTTT. Its translation: CASSQAASGSYTDTQYF.

This clone occurred a few times. V usage is TRBV4-2 and J usage is TRBJ1-1; weak D call: TRBD1 (6 bases). Trimming cost V 1 base and J 1 base, with 13 bases left between them. CDR1 and CDR2 (germline): LGHNA, YNFKEQ. This CDR3 is 16 amino acids long. CDR3 in amino acids: CASSQGGATRNTEAFF. The CDR3 nucleotides are TGTGCCAGCAGCCAAGGGGGGGCCACGAGGAACACTGAAGCTTTCTTT.

This clone has more than one count but fewer than ten. The rearrangement uses TRBV6-5 and TRBJ2-7; D call uncertain. From germline, CDR1 is MNHEY and CDR2 SVGAGI. The V end was cut by 2 bases, the J end by 1 base, with 12 bases between. CDR3 length: 15 amino acids. The CDR3: CASSYGYFASYEQYV. DNA for the CDR3: TGTGCCAGCAGTTACGGGTACTTCGCTTCCTACGAGCAGTACGTC.

This chain uses TRBV15 with TRBJ2-5; the match to TRBD2 covers 7 bases. Germline V gene data show CDR1 as LNHNV and CDR2 as YYDKDF (reference sequence). The CDR3 runs to 16 residues. The V segment lost 1 base and the J segment 2 bases; nucleotides outside the gene matches: 7. The CDR3 DNA follows: TGTGCCACCAGCAGAGGGGGTAAAGCGGGGCAAGAGACCCAGTACTTC. Translating it yields CATSRGGKAGQETQYF.

This clone showed up just a few times. The chain uses TRBV9 and TRBJ2-5; D may be TRBD1 or TRBD2 (5 bases each). The CDR3 is 14 amino acids. Trimming stripped 2 bases from V and 1 base from J, with 9 bases between. Germline CDR1 and CDR2: SGDLS and YYNGEE. The CDR3 loop reads CASSVGDSQETQYF. The CDR3, as DNA: TGTGCCAGCAGCGTGGGAGACAGCCAAGAGACCCAGTACTTC.

This chain joins TRBV2 and TRBJ1-5, with TRBD1 matching over 8 bases. Germline V gene data show CDR1 as SNHLY and CDR2 as FYNNEI. There are 13 residues in the CDR3. V shed 6 bases and J 7 bases; nucleotides not matched to a gene: 5. The DNA of the CDR3 is TGTGCCAGCAGGACAGGGGAGTTGCAGCCCCAGCATTTT. Translation: CASRTGELQPQHF.

This clone has only a few counts. The V gene is TRBV7-2, the J gene TRBJ2-1; 9 nucleotides agree with TRBD2. V gave up 5 bases and J gave up 7 bases; unmatched junction bases: 12. This CDR3 contains 16 residues. Germline lookup yields CDR1 SGHTA and CDR2 FQGNSA. CDR3 DNA: TGTGCCAGCAGCCCACCGGGACTAGCAGCGGGGAATGAGCAGTTCTTC. Protein sequence: CASSPPGLAAGNEQFF.

The sample holds a few counts of this clone. The chain has TRBV4-1 and TRBJ1-2; unclear D gene. Trimming removed 5 bases from V and 1 base from J, with 14 bases in between. The CDR3 spans 15 residues. CDR1 and CDR2 (germline): MGHRA, YSYEKL. The CDR3 nucleotides are TGCGCCAGCAGCGTTAGTGTGGTCTTTAACTATGGCTACACCTTC. It yields the protein CASSVSVVFNYGYTF.

This clone showed up just a few times. The rearrangement uses TRBV14 and TRBJ1-3; TRBD1 matches 9 bases. Germline V CDR1 and CDR2: SGHDN, FVKESK. The CDR3 loop spans 14 amino acids. J gave up 2 bases and V 4 bases, and 0 bases lay outside the gene matches. CDR3 in amino acids: CASSRDRAGNTIYF. The CDR3 DNA reads as TGTGCCAGCAGCCGGGACAGGGCTGGAAACACCATATATTTT.

This clone was counted between two and nine times. The chain recombines TRBV4-1 with TRBJ1-2; possible D gene TRBD1, 5 bases. The V gene's germline CDR1 is MGHRA and CDR2 YSYEKL. V lost 4 bases and J 3 bases, leaving 12 bases between the germline ends. This CDR3 is 14 amino acids long. DNA for the CDR3: TGCGCCAGCAGCCGAGGGACCGGCGACTATGGCTACACCTTC. Translation gives CASSRGTGDYGYTF.

Concerning this clone itself: Other DNA sequences in this sample translate to the same CDR3. The chain recombines TRBV2 with TRBJ1-1; D ambiguous. Per the germline V gene, CDR1 is SNHLY and CDR2 is FYNNEI. Trimming took 2 bases from V and 2 from J, leaving 6 bases between them. This CDR3 region has 13 residues. The CDR3 loop reads CASSEQRNTEAFF. CDR3 in DNA: TGTGCCAGCAGTGAACAGAGAAACACTGAAGCTTTCTTT. Complete variable domain (other parts from reference TRBV2 and TRBJ1-1): EPEVTQTPSHQVTQMGQEVILRCVPISNHLYFYWYRQILGQKVEFLVSFYNNEISEKSEIFDDQFSVERPDGSNFTLKIRSTKLEDSAMYFCASSEQRNTEAFFGQGTRLTVV.